These 29 T cell receptor beta chains were sequenced from one sample in a study of cytomegalovirus exposure and HLA in healthy donors. PCR was performed using 60 Vbeta and 13 Jbeta primers. The repertoire was sequenced with immunoSEQ multiplex PCR; TCRdb's copy has only in-frame clones and lacks some. The sample includes fewer than 250,000 clones, 65% to 85% of them seen just once. Sequences were obtained from PBMCs. Source of these receptors: a man aged 18 to 30 in good health and CMV-seronegative.

The chain is built from TRBV15 and TRBJ1-1, with no clear D. Deletions cut 0 bases from V and 1 base from J, with 6 bases between. The length of the CDR3 is 14 residues. Germline V gene data show CDR1 as LNHNV and CDR2 as YYDKDF (reference sequence). CDR3 protein: CATSRDPENTEAFF. The CDR3 bases are TGTGCCACCAGCAGAGATCCAGAGAACACTGAAGCTTTCTTT.

The chain recombines TRBV10-3 with TRBJ2-2; TRBD1 aligns across 8 bases. The CDR3 length is 16 residues. V trimming: 6 bases; J trimming: 0 bases; junction bases outside the gene matches: 6. The germline gives CDR1 ENHRY, CDR2 SYGVKD. The DNA of the CDR3 is TGTGCCATCAGCCCCGGGACAGGAGCGAACACCGGGGAGCTGTTTTTT. This codes for CAISPGTGANTGELFF.

The chain links TRBV19 to TRBJ2-5; 9 bases are a match to TRBD2. The CDR3 consists of 15 residues. Trimming at V came to 2 bases and at J to 2 bases, leaving 3 bases not matched to a gene. Looked up from germline, CDR1 is LNHDA and CDR2 is SQIVND (reference sequence). The CDR3 DNA sequence: TGTGCCAGTAGTATACTAGCGGGATCTCAAGAGACCCAGTACTTC. It encodes CASSILAGSQETQYF.

V usage is TRBV9 and J usage is TRBJ2-2, with TRBD1 matching 8 bases. Germline V gene data show CDR1 as SGDLS and CDR2 as YYNGEE. CDR3 length equals 15 residues. V shed 5 bases, J shed 7 bases, and the junction held 10 bases outside the gene matches. CDR3: CASSFFGQGGGELFF. CDR3 nucleotide sequence: TGTGCCAGCAGTTTCTTCGGACAGGGTGGCGGGGAGCTGTTTTTT.

This clone was seen a single time. The chain links TRBV9 to TRBJ2-5; D remains ambiguous. This CDR3 has 17 residues. The germline V and J ends were trimmed by 0 bases and 4 bases, with 19 bases remaining between them. Looked up from germline, CDR1 is SGDLS and CDR2 is YYNGEE. CDR3 sequence: CASSVATSQRGGETQYF. CDR3 in DNA: TGTGCCAGCAGCGTAGCTACAAGCCAACGAGGTGGAGAGACCCAGTACTTC.

The rearrangement joins TRBV15 to TRBJ2-2, with D possibly TRBD1 on 5 matching bases. Germline V gene data show CDR1 as LNHNV and CDR2 as YYDKDF (reference sequence). CDR3 size: 16 residues. V was pared by 1 base and J by 1 base, with 10 bases between. CDR3 nucleotide sequence: TGTGCCACCAGCAGAGCCCCTACAGGGAACACCGGGGAGCTGTTTTTT. It specifies CATSRAPTGNTGELFF.

This clone has more than one count but fewer than ten. J is TRBJ1-3 and V is TRBV6-5; no clear D gene. The germline V gene encodes CDR1 MNHEY and CDR2 SVGAGI. Trimming removed 2 bases at V and 0 bases at J, with 8 bases between. The length of the CDR3 is 15 residues. For the CDR3, the DNA is TGTGCCAGCAGTTACGGGGAGAACTCTGGAAACACCATATATTTT. The encoded protein is CASSYGENSGNTIYF.

V usage is TRBV7-8 and J usage is TRBJ2-5; the D is unclear. Germline lookup yields CDR1 SGHVS and CDR2 FQNEAQ. CDR3 size: 14 residues. V shed 2 bases and J shed 4 bases, with 11 bases lying between them. The CDR3 DNA follows: TGTGCCAGCAGCTTAAGCAGGAACGGAGAGACCCAGTACTTC. This codes for CASSLSRNGETQYF.

This clone has a handful of counts. The chain joins TRBV4-3 to TRBJ2-5; TRBD2 aligns across 9 bases. The CDR3 runs to 16 residues. V lost 1 base and J lost 5; bases outside the gene matches: 8. The germline V gene encodes CDR1 LGHNA and CDR2 YSLEER. The CDR3 loop reads CASSQGSGLAGETQYF. The CDR3 bases are TGCGCCAGCAGCCAAGGCTCGGGACTAGCAGGGGAGACCCAGTACTTC.

The chain has TRBV9 and TRBJ2-5, with 11 bases identical to TRBD1. TRBJ2-7 explains the end of the DNA better; the J call may be wrong. Germline lookup yields CDR1 SGDLS and CDR2 YYNGEE. This CDR3 region has 16 residues. The CDR3 bases are TGTGCCAGCAGCGAGAGGGGACAGGGGGGACCCTACGAGCAGTACTTC. It yields the protein CASSERGQGGPYEQYF.

The gene calls are TRBV4-2 and TRBJ1-5; 8 nucleotides line up with TRBD1. V lost 0 bases and J lost 7; bases outside the gene matches: 5. The CDR3 spans 15 residues. Germline V gives CDR1 LGHNA, CDR2 YNFKEQ. In nucleotides, the CDR3 is TGTGCCAGCAGCCAAGACGACAGGGGTGGGCAGCCCCAGCATTTT. The encoded protein is CASSQDDRGGQPQHF.

V is TRBV4-2 and J is TRBJ2-7; 8 nucleotides agree with TRBD2. CDR3 length equals 18 residues. In germline, CDR1 is LGHNA, CDR2 YNFKEQ. The junction had 10 bases not matched to a gene; V was cut back by 0 bases and J by 0 bases. The CDR3 region is CASSQDSGLVTFSYEQYF. CDR3 DNA sequence: TGTGCCAGCAGCCAAGACTCGGGACTAGTAACTTTCTCCTACGAGCAGTACTTC.

The V call is TRBV18, the J call TRBJ2-5; 11 bases agree with TRBD2. CDR1 and CDR2 (germline): KGHSH, LQKENI. This CDR3 has 14 residues. V shed 8 bases, J shed 3 bases, and the junction held 5 bases outside the gene matches. CDR3 nucleotide sequence: TGTGCCAGCAGCACTAGCGGGGGAGAAGAGACCCAGTACTTC. Translated: CASSTSGGEETQYF.

V gene TRBV28 combines with J gene TRBJ2-1; 13 bases fit TRBD2. The CDR3 has 16 amino acids. Trimming cost V 2 bases and J 9 bases; bases outside gene matches: 7. Germline loops: CDR1 MDHEN, CDR2 SYDVKM. CDR3 in amino acids: CASSLQGLAGLGEQFF. The CDR3 DNA reads as TGTGCCAGCAGTTTACAGGGACTAGCGGGATTAGGTGAGCAGTTCTTC.

The CDR3 bases are TGCGCCAGCAGGCGTCCCGGGACAGGGGGAAGAGGCTACACCTTC. It yields the protein CASRRPGTGGRGYTF. This sequence joins TRBV5-1 and TRBJ1-2, with 11 positions matching TRBD1. In germline, CDR1 is SGHRS, CDR2 YFSETQ. V shed 5 bases, J shed 8 bases, and the junction held 11 bases outside the gene matches. The CDR3 contains 15 residues. Together with reference TRBV5-1 and TRBJ1-2, the CDR3 gives the full variable domain: KAGVTQTPRYLIKTRGQQVTLSCSPISGHRSVSWYQQTPGQGLQFLFEYFSETQRNKGNFPGRFSGRQFSNSRSEMNVSTLELGDSALYLCASRRPGTGGRGYTFGSGTRLTVV.

This chain uses TRBV5-6 with TRBJ1-2; D call uncertain. Trimming stripped 3 bases from V and 2 bases from J, with 8 bases between. CDR3 length: 13 amino acids. Germline V gene lookup returns CDR1 SGHDT and CDR2 YYEEEE. The CDR3 DNA sequence: TGTGCCAGCAGCTCTCAGGTCAACTATGGCTACACCTTC. Translation: CASSSQVNYGYTF.

The chain links TRBV6-6 to TRBJ2-1; possible D gene TRBD2, 6 bases. This CDR3 contains 14 residues. V was cut by 10 bases and J by 3 bases, with 16 bases left in between. In germline, CDR1 is MNHNY, CDR2 SVGAGI (reference sequence). The CDR3 reads CATTTSRNYNEQFF. The DNA for the CDR3 is TGTGCCACGACCACTAGCCGCAACTACAATGAGCAGTTCTTC.

The chain couples TRBV19 to TRBJ2-2; 8 bases are a match to TRBD2. The CDR3 covers 15 residues. V was clipped by 7 bases and J by 4 bases; unmatched bases: 8. CDR1 is LNHDA and CDR2 is SQIVND in the germline V gene (reference sequence). CDR3 coding DNA: TGTGCCAGTAACACGGGAGGGCGGGGCACCGGGGAGCTGTTTTTT. Amino acids: CASNTGGRGTGELFF.

The genes are TRBV5-6 and TRBJ2-3, with TRBD2 matching over 8 bases. CDR1 and CDR2 from the germline V gene are SGHDT and YYEEEE. Trimming removed 0 bases from V and 7 bases from J; junction bases left unmatched: 13. CDR3 length equals 17 residues. CDR3 sequence reads: CASSLVPGVGGANTQYF. Here the CDR3 DNA reads TGTGCCAGCAGCTTGGTTCCGGGGGTCGGGGGGGCAAATACGCAGTATTTT. Combining the CDR3 with reference TRBV5-6 and TRBJ2-3 gives the whole variable domain DAGVTQSPTHLIKTRGQQVTLRCSPKSGHDTVSWYQQALGQGPQFIFQYYEEEERQRGNFPDRFSGHQFPNYSSELNVNALLLGDSALYLCASSLVPGVGGANTQYFGPGTRLTVL.

The chain links TRBV4-2 to TRBJ2-1; TRBD2 matches at 13 bases. The V segment lost 3 bases and the J segment 0 bases; nucleotides outside the gene matches: 5. The germline V gene has CDR1 LGHNA and CDR2 YNFKEQ. The CDR3 has 18 residues. CDR3 nucleotide sequence: TGTGCCAGCAGCCATGGACTAGCGGGGGAGAGCTCCTACAATGAGCAGTTCTTC. Protein: CASSHGLAGESSYNEQFF.

The J gene is TRBJ2-2, the V gene TRBV13; D ambiguous. Germline V gene data show CDR1 as PRHDT and CDR2 as FYEKMQ (reference sequence). Trimming stripped 3 bases from V and 1 base from J, with 3 bases between. The CDR3 sequence is 13 residues long. CDR3 bases: TGTGCCAGCAGCTTTAGGAACACCGGGGAGCTGTTTTTT. Encoded protein: CASSFRNTGELFF. Complete variable domain (other parts from reference TRBV13 and TRBJ2-2): AAGVIQSPRHLIKEKRETATLKCYPIPRHDTVYWYQQGPGQDPQFLISFYEKMQSDKGSIPDRFSAQQFSDYHSELNMSSLELGDSALYFCASSFRNTGELFFGEGSRLTVL.

V gene TRBV19 combines with J gene TRBJ1-1; D unclear. CDR3 size: 13 residues. The ends were cut back, 7 bases at V and 3 bases at J, with 12 bases in the middle. Per germline, CDR1 LNHDA and CDR2 SQIVND (reference sequence). CDR3 sequence (DNA): TGTGCCAGTACCCAGAACAGAGACACTGAAGCTTTCTTT. Its protein product is CASTQNRDTEAFF.

The V and J genes are TRBV15 and TRBJ2-3; a weak D match, TRBD1 (5 bases). The CDR3 contains 12 residues. Trimming took off 0 bases at V and 9 bases at J, with 7 bases between the two ends. CDR1 and CDR2 (germline): LNHNV, YYDKDF (reference sequence). The CDR3: CATSRDDRTQYF. In DNA, the CDR3 is TGTGCCACCAGCAGAGATGACAGAACGCAGTATTTT.

This clone appeared once. The chain has TRBV5-1 and TRBJ2-5, with TRBD2 matching 14 bases. The germline V gene has CDR1 SGHRS and CDR2 YFSETQ. The CDR3 has 16 residues. Trimming took 5 bases from V and 5 from J; bases not matched to a gene: 8. CDR3 nucleotides: TGCGCCAGCAGAACCGGGACTAGCGGGGGTGGGGAGACCCAGTACTTC. This encodes CASRTGTSGGGETQYF.

The chain has TRBV19 and TRBJ1-4; tentative D call: TRBD1 (5 bases). The CDR3 sequence is 14 residues long. Trimming took off 3 bases at V and 3 bases at J, with 8 bases between the two ends. Germline CDR1 LNHDA, CDR2 SQIVND (reference sequence). CDR3 loop: CASSIGGANEKLFF. The CDR3 coding sequence is TGTGCCAGTAGTATCGGGGGAGCTAATGAAAAACTGTTTTTT.

The CDR3 DNA reads as TGCAGCGTCGCCCTCGGTCGATTCTACGAGCAGTACTTC. It codes for CSVALGRFYEQYF. The J gene is TRBJ2-7, the V gene TRBV29-1; D unresolved. CDR3 length equals 13 residues. Germline CDR1 SQVTM, CDR2 ANQGSEA. V dropped 6 bases and J dropped 3 bases, with 15 bases sitting between them.

This clone was detected only once. This chain connects TRBV5-6 to TRBJ1-5; 8 nucleotides line up with TRBD1. The ends lost 4 bases at V and 7 bases at J; junction bases unmatched: 10. Germline V lookup: CDR1 SGHDT, CDR2 YYEEEE. This CDR3 has 15 amino acids. Here the CDR3 DNA reads TGTGCCAGCAGCGCCGCAGGGGGCGGAGGACAGCCCCAGCATTTT. Its protein product is CASSAAGGGGQPQHF.

On this clone itself: Other DNA sequences of this sample code for an identical CDR3. This chain uses TRBV5-1 with TRBJ1-1, with TRBD1 identical over 10 bases. Per germline, CDR1 SGHRS and CDR2 YFSETQ. The V segment lost 2 bases and the J segment 3 bases; nucleotides outside the gene matches: 1. The CDR3 is 14 amino acids. Here the CDR3 reads CASSFGQGDTEAFF. The DNA for the CDR3 is TGCGCCAGCAGCTTCGGACAGGGGGACACTGAAGCTTTCTTT. The entire variable domain, with the rest obtained from reference TRBV5-1 and TRBJ1-1, is as follows: KAGVTQTPRYLIKTRGQQVTLSCSPISGHRSVSWYQQTPGQGLQFLFEYFSETQRNKGNFPGRFSGRQFSNSRSEMNVSTLELGDSALYLCASSFGQGDTEAFFGQGTRLTVV.

The chain employs TRBV15 and TRBJ1-1; D unclear. Germline-derived CDR1 and CDR2 are LNHNV and YYDKDF (reference sequence). Trimming pared 6 bases from V and 2 bases from J, leaving 10 bases between. This CDR3 contains 13 residues. The CDR3 region is CATSNLINTEAFF. The CDR3 DNA reads TGTGCCACCAGTAATCTTATAAACACTGAAGCTTTCTTT.